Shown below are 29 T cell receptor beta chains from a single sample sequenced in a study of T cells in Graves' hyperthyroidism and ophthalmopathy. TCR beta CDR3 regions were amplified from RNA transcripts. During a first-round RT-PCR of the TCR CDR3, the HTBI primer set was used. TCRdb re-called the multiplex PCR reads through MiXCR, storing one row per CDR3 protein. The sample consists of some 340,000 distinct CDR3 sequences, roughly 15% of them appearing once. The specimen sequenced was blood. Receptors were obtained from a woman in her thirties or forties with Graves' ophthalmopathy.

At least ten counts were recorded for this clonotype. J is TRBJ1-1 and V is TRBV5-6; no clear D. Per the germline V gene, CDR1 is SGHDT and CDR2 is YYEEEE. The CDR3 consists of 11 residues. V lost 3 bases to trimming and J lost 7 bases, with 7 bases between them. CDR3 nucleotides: TGTGCCAGCAGCTCGGGAATTGAAGCTTTCTTT. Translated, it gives CASSSGIEAFF.

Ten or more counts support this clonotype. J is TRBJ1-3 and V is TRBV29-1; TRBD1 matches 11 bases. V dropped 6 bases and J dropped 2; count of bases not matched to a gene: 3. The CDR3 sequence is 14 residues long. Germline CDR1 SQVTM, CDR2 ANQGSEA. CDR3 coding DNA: TGCAGCGTCGCGGGACAGGGGGCTGGAAACACCATATATTTT. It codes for CSVAGQGAGNTIYF.

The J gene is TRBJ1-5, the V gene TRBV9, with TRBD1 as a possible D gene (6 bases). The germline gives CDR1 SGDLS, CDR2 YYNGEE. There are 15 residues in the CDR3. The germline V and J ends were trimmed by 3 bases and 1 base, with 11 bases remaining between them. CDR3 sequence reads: CASSETGASNQPQHF. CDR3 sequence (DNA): TGTGCCAGCAGCGAGACAGGAGCCAGCAATCAGCCCCAGCATTTT.

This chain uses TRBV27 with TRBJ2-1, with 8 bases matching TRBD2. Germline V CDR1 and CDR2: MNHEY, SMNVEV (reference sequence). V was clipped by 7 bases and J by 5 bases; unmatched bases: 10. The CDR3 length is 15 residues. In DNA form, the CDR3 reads TGTGCCAGCACCGGAGGCGGGAGGCTCCACAATGAGCAGTTCTTC. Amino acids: CASTGGGRLHNEQFF.

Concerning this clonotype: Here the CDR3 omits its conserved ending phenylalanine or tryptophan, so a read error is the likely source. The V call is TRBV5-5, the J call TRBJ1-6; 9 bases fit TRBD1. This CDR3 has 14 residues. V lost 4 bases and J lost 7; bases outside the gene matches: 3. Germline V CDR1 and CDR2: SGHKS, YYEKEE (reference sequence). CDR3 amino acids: CASSQGQGNSPLHL. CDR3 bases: TGTGCCAGCAGCCAGGGACAGGGAAATTCACCCCTCCACCTT.

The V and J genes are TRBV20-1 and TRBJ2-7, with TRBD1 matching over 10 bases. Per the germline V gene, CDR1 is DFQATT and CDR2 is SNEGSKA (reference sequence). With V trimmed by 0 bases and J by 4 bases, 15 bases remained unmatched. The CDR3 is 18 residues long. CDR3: CSARDSEGGTGEIYEQYF. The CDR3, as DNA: TGCAGTGCTAGAGATTCAGAAGGCGGGACAGGGGAAATTTACGAGCAGTACTTC.

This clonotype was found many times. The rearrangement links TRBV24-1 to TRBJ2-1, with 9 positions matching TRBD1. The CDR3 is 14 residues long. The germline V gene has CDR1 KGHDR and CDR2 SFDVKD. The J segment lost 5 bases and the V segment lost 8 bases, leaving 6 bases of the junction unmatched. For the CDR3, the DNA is TGTGCCACCAATCGCCGGGACAGGGACAATGAGCAGTTCTTC. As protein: CATNRRDRDNEQFF.

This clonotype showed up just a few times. CDR3 sequence (DNA): TGTGCCAGCAGCGTCCCGGGACGGAACACCGGGGAGCTGTTTTTT. It codes for CASSVPGRNTGELFF. The chain is built from TRBV3-1 and TRBJ2-2; D tentatively reads TRBD1 or TRBD2 (5 bases each). CDR3 size: 15 residues. The germline gives CDR1 LGHDT, CDR2 YNNKEL (reference sequence). V lost 5 bases to trimming and J lost 1 base, with 11 bases between them.

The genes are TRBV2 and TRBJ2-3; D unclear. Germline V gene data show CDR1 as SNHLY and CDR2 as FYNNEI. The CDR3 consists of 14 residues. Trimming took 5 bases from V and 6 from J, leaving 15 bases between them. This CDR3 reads CASSTRGRMDTQYF. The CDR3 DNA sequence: TGTGCCAGCAGTACTCGCGGTCGCATGGATACGCAGTATTTT.

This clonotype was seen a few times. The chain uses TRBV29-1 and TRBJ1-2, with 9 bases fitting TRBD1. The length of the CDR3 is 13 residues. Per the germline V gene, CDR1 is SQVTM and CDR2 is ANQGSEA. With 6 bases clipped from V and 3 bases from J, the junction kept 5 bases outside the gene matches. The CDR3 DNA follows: TGCAGCGTCCCCCGGGACAGGGACTATGGCTACACCTTC. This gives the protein CSVPRDRDYGYTF.

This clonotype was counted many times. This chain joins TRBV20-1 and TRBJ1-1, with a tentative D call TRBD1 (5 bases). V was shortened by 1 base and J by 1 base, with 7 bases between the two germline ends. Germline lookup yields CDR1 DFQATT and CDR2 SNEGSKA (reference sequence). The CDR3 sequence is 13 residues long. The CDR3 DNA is TGCAGTGCTAGAGCAGGGACGAACACTGAAGCTTTCTTT. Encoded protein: CSARAGTNTEAFF.

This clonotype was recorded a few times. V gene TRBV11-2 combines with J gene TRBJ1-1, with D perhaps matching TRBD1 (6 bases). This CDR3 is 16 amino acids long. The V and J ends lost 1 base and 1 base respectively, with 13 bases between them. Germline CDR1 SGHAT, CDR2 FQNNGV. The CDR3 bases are TGTGCCAGCAGCTTAGTGCAGGGGCGTTGGAACACTGAAGCTTTCTTT. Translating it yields CASSLVQGRWNTEAFF.

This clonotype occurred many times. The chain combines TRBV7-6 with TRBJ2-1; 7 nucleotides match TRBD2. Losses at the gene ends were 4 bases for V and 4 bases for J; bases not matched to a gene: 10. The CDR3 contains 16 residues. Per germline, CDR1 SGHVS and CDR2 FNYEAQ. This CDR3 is CASSSQPGRDYNEQFF. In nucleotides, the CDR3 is TGTGCCAGCAGCTCTCAACCGGGGAGGGATTACAATGAGCAGTTCTTC.

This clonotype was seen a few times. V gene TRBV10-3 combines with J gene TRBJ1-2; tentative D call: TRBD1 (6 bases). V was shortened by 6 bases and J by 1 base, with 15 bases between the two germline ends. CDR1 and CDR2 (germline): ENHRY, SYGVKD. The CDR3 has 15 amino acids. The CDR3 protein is CAISDGGGDNYGYTF. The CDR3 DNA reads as TGTGCCATCAGCGACGGAGGGGGAGATAACTATGGCTACACCTTC.

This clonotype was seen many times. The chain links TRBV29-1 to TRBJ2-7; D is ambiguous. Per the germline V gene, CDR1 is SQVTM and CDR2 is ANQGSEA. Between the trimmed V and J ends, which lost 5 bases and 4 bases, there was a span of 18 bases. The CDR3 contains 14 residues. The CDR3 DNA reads TGCAGCGTTTCTAATCCACTGGGTCAATACGAGCAGTACTTC. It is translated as CSVSNPLGQYEQYF.

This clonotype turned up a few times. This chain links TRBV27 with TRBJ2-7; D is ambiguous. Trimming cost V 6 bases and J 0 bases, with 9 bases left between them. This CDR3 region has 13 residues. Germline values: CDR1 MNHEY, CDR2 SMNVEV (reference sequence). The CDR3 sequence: CASSGLPSYEQYF. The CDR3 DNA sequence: TGTGCCAGCAGCGGGTTGCCCTCCTACGAGCAGTACTTC.

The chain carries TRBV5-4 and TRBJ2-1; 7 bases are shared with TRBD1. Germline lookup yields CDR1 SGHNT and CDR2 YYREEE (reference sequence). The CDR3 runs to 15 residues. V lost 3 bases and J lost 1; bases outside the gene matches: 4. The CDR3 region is CASSSRQGSYNEQFF. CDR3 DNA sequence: TGTGCCAGCAGCTCTCGACAGGGATCCTACAATGAGCAGTTCTTC.

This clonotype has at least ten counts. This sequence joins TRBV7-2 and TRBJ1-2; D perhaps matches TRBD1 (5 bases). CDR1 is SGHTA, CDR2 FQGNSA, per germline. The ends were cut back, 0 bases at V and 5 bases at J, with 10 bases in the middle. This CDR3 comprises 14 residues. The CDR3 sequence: CASSLATETYGYTF. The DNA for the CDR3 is TGTGCCAGCAGCTTAGCGACAGAAACTTATGGCTACACCTTC.

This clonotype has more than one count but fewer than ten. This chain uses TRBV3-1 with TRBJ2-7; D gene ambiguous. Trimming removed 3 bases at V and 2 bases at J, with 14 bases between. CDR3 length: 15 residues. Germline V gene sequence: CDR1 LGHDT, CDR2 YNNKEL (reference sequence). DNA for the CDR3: TGTGCCAGCAGCCAGGAAAGGACGGATACCTACGAGCAGTACTTC. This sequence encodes CASSQERTDTYEQYF.

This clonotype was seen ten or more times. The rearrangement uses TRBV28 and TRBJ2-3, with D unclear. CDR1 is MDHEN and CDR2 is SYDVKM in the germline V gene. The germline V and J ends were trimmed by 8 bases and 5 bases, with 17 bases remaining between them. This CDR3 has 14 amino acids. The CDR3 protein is CASSTPRLVDTQYF. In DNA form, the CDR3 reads TGTGCCAGCTCCACCCCGCGCCTGGTAGATACGCAGTATTTT.

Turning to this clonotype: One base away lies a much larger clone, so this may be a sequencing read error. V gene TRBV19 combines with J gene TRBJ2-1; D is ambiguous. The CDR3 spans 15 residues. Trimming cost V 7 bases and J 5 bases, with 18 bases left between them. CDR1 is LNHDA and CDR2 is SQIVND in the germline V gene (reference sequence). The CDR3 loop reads CASNRGRAYHNEQFF. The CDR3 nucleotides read TGTGCCAGTAACCGAGGAAGGGCTTACCACAATGAGCAGTTCTTC.

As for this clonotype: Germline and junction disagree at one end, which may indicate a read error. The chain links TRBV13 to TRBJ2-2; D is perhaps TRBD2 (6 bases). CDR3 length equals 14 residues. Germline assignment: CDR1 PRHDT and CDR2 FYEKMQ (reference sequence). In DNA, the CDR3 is TGTGCCAGCAGCTTAGGCCCGAACACCGGGGGGCTGTTTTTT. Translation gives CASSLGPNTGGLFF.

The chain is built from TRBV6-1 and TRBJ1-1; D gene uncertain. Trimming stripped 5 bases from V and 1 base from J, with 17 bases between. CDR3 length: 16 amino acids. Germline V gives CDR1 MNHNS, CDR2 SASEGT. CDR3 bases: TGTGCCAGCAGTCCAGTGTTCGCACGGAAGAACACTGAAGCTTTCTTT. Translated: CASSPVFARKNTEAFF.

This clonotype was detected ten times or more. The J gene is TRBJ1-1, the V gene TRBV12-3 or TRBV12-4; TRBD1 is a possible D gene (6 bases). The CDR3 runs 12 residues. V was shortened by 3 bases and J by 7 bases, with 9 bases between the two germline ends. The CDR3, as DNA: TGTGCCAGCAGTTTTACAGGGCATGAAGCTTTCTTT. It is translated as CASSFTGHEAFF.

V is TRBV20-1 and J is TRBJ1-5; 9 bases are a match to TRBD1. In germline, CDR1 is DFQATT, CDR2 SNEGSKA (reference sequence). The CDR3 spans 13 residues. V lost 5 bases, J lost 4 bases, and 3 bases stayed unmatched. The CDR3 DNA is TGCAGTGCTTCACAGGGGGCTAATCAGCCCCAGCATTTT. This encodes CSASQGANQPQHF.

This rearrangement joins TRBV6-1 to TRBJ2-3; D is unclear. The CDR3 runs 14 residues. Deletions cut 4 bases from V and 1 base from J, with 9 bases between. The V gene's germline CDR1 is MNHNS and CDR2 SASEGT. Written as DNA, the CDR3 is TGTGCCAGCAGTGGGGCAGTCGGCACAGATACGCAGTATTTT. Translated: CASSGAVGTDTQYF.

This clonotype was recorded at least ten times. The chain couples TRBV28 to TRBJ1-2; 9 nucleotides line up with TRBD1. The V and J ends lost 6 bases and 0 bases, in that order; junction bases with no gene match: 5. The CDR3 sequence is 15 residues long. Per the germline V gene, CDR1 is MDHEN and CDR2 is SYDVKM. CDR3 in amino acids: CASSWTGDPNYGYTF. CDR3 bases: TGTGCCAGCAGCTGGACAGGGGACCCTAACTATGGCTACACCTTC.

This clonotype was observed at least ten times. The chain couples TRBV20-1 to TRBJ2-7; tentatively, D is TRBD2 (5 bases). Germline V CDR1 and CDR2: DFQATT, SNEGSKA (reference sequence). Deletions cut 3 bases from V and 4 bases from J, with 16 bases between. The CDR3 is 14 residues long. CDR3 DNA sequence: TGCAGTGCTAGTAGGCTTTACGGGAATTACGAGCAGTACTTC. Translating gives CSASRLYGNYEQYF.

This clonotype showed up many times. CDR3 sequence (DNA): TGTGCCAGCAGTGAATCGGGTGTGAACACTGAAGCTTTCTTT. Amino acids: CASSESGVNTEAFF. The V call is TRBV2, the J call TRBJ1-1, with no clear D. The CDR3 extends over 14 amino acids. From germline, CDR1 is SNHLY and CDR2 FYNNEI. The V end was cut by 2 bases, the J end by 0 bases, with 7 bases between.